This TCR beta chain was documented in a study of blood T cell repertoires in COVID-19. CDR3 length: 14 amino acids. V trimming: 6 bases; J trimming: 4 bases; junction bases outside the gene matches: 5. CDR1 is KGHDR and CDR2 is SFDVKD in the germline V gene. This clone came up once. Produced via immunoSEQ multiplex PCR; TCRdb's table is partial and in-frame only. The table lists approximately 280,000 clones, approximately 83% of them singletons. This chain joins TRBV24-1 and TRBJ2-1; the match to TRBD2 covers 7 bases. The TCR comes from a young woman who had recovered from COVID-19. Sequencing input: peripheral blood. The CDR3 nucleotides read TGTGCCACCAGTCCGGGACTAACATACAATGAGCAGTTCTTC. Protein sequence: CATSPGLTYNEQFF.